These 25 T cell receptor beta chains were all obtained from the same sample, sequenced in a study of regulatory T cells in long-lasting Graves disease. The time point denotes: newly diagnosed GD, antithyroid drugs for less than 3 months. PBMC-derived RNA was used for the TCR library. Assembly of TCR beta libraries relied on iRepertoire HTBI primers together with Arm-PCR of CDR3 regions. A single record per CDR3 protein comes from TCRdb applying MiXCR to the multiplex PCR reads. The sample includes fewer than 550,000 distinct CDR3 sequences, about 15% of them seen just once. These same records also appear under a second study, on T cells in Graves' hyperthyroidism and ophthalmopathy.

Sequencing used peripheral blood mononuclear cells (PBMCs), obtained at new diagnosis, from a patient treated with antithyroid drugs. Receptors originate from a woman under 30 with Graves disease.

V usage is TRBV9 and J usage is TRBJ2-2, with TRBD2 matching over 8 bases. Germline CDR1 reads SGDLS; CDR2 reads YYNGEE. The V gene end was trimmed by 2 bases and the J gene end by 5 bases; junction bases not matched to a gene: 5. The CDR3 covers 15 residues. CDR3 protein: CASSVGLDRTGELFF. CDR3 bases: TGTGCCAGCAGCGTGGGACTAGACAGAACCGGGGAGCTGTTTTTT.

Of note for this clonotype: This sequence may be a read error, since a much larger clone differs from it by one base. The chain is built from TRBV7-2 and TRBJ2-1, with TRBD2 matching 16 bases. The ends lost 1 base at V and 5 bases at J; junction bases unmatched: 14. Germline values: CDR1 SGHTA, CDR2 FQGNSA. The CDR3 is 21 residues long. The chain's CDR3 is CASSLVGGTSGRGSPHNEQFF. CDR3 sequence (DNA): TGTGCCAGCAGCTTAGTCGGCGGGACTAGCGGGAGGGGTAGCCCCCACAATGAGCAGTTCTTC.

This clonotype came up many times. The chain employs TRBV20-1 and TRBJ2-5, with 12 bases lining up with TRBD2. The J segment lost 5 bases and the V segment lost 8 bases, leaving 6 bases of the junction unmatched. CDR3 length: 13 amino acids. Germline V CDR1 and CDR2: DFQATT, SNEGSKA (reference sequence). CDR3 coding DNA: TGCAGTCCTCGACTAGCGGGAGTGGAGACCCAGTACTTC. This encodes CSPRLAGVETQYF.

In this sample, this clonotype turned up a few times. The rearrangement joins TRBV3-1 to TRBJ2-2; D might be TRBD1 (5 bases). The CDR3 has 14 amino acids. Germline CDR1 LGHDT, CDR2 YNNKEL (reference sequence). V was trimmed by 2 bases and J by 3 bases, leaving 7 bases between them. This chain's CDR3 is CASSQNRYTGELFF. Here the CDR3 DNA reads TGTGCCAGCAGCCAAAACAGGTACACCGGGGAGCTGTTTTTT.

The chain carries TRBV19 and TRBJ2-3; TRBD2 agrees at 9 bases. The CDR3 length is 15 residues. Per germline, CDR1 LNHDA and CDR2 SQIVND (reference sequence). V lost 10 bases and J lost 4; bases outside the gene matches: 12. DNA for the CDR3: TGTGCCACCCGAGATGGGACTAGCAGCCCAGATACGCAGTATTTT. This gives the protein CATRDGTSSPDTQYF. The full variable domain, its missing parts supplied by reference TRBV19 and TRBJ2-3, is DGGITQSPKYLFRKEGQNVTLSCEQNLNHDAMYWYRQDPGQGLRLIYYSQIVNDFQKGDIAEGYSVSREKKESFPLTVTSAQKNPTAFYLCATRDGTSSPDTQYFGPGTRLTVL.

This clonotype was observed many times. J is TRBJ2-2 and V is TRBV7-2; 8 positions match TRBD2. With 3 bases clipped from V and 5 bases from J, the junction kept 8 bases outside the gene matches. The CDR3 is 16 amino acids. CDR1 and CDR2 (germline): SGHTA, FQGNSA. In nucleotides, the CDR3 is TGTGCCAGCAGCTTTCGAGCGGGAGTGGTGACCGGGGAGCTGTTTTTT. It translates to CASSFRAGVVTGELFF. The full variable domain, rest sourced from reference TRBV7-2 and TRBJ2-2, is GAGVSQSPSNKVTEKGKDVELRCDPISGHTALYWYRQSLGQGLEFLIYFQGNSAPDKSGLPSDRFSAERTGGSVSTLTIQRTQQEDSAVYLCASSFRAGVVTGELFFGEGSRLTVL.

The chain employs TRBV6-5 and TRBJ2-2; 7 nucleotides match TRBD1. The CDR3 has 20 residues. Germline-derived CDR1 and CDR2 are MNHEY and SVGAGI. Losses at the gene ends were 2 bases for V and 6 bases for J; bases not matched to a gene: 21. CDR3 region: CASSYPSTGEPDRVAGELFF. The CDR3 DNA reads as TGTGCCAGCAGTTACCCCTCTACAGGGGAACCCGACAGGGTAGCCGGGGAGCTGTTTTTT.

Only a few counts were recorded for this clonotype. The gene calls are TRBV12-3 or TRBV12-4 and TRBJ1-5; unclear D gene. The CDR3 runs to 14 residues. V was shortened by 3 bases and J by 1 base, with 7 bases between the two germline ends. The CDR3 here is CASSFGWSNQPQHF. CDR3 DNA sequence: TGTGCCAGCAGTTTTGGCTGGAGCAATCAGCCCCAGCATTTT.

The chain joins TRBV27 to TRBJ2-7; 9 bases align to TRBD2. V shed 3 bases, J shed 3 bases, and the junction held 6 bases outside the gene matches. The CDR3 totals 15 residues. Per germline, CDR1 MNHEY and CDR2 SMNVEV (reference sequence). The CDR3 is CASSFTSGPYYEQYF. The CDR3 coding sequence is TGTGCCAGCAGTTTTACTAGCGGGCCTTACTACGAGCAGTACTTC.

The V gene is TRBV9, the J gene TRBJ1-6; possible D gene TRBD1, 5 bases. Deletions cut 1 base from V and 6 bases from J, with 11 bases between. The CDR3 spans 15 residues. Germline V CDR1 and CDR2: SGDLS, YYNGEE. DNA for the CDR3: TGTGCCAGCAGCGTATCGGGACTTTCTAATTCACCCCTCCACTTT. It encodes CASSVSGLSNSPLHF.

This clonotype turned up a few times. The CDR3 DNA follows: TGTGCCAGCAGCCCATTAAGGGGGTGGCCGGAGCAGTTCTTC. Protein sequence: CASSPLRGWPEQFF. This chain uses TRBV14 with TRBJ2-1; D possibly corresponds to TRBD1 (6 bases). The V gene's germline CDR1 is SGHDN and CDR2 FVKESK. Trimming left V 4 bases short and J 10 bases short, with 17 bases between. The CDR3 length is 14 residues.

This clonotype occurred a few times. The V call is TRBV18, the J call TRBJ2-7; possible D gene TRBD2, 7 bases. This CDR3 has 12 residues. The germline V gene encodes CDR1 KGHSH and CDR2 LQKENI. V was cut by 4 bases and J by 7 bases, with 11 bases left in between. The CDR3 bases are TGTGCCAGCTCACAAGGGGGGGCGGAGCAGTACTTC. Its protein is CASSQGGAEQYF.

This rearrangement joins TRBV19 to TRBJ1-2; weak D call: TRBD1 (5 bases). The germline CDR1 and CDR2 sequences are LNHDA and SQIVND (reference sequence). V lost 7 bases, J lost 0 bases, and 9 bases lay in between. The CDR3 sequence is 13 residues long. The CDR3 DNA sequence: TGTGCCAGTACCACGACAGCTAACTATGGCTACACCTTC. This encodes CASTTTANYGYTF.

In this sample, this clonotype turned up a few times. The chain links TRBV13 to TRBJ2-6; TRBD1 aligns across 8 bases. The ends lost 3 bases at V and 0 bases at J; junction bases unmatched: 4. CDR3 length: 17 residues. Germline V lookup: CDR1 PRHDT, CDR2 FYEKMQ (reference sequence). The CDR3 DNA follows: TGTGCCAGCAGCTTTGACAGGGGTAGCTCTGGGGCCAACGTCCTGACTTTC. Residues: CASSFDRGSSGANVLTF.

The chain is built from TRBV20-1 and TRBJ2-7; D ambiguous. Germline CDR1 reads DFQATT; CDR2 reads SNEGSKA (reference sequence). This CDR3 spans 13 amino acids. V was clipped by 2 bases and J by 1 base, with 9 bases between them. The chain's CDR3 is CSARMANSYEQYF. In DNA, the CDR3 is TGCAGTGCTAGAATGGCCAATTCCTACGAGCAGTACTTC.

This clonotype was recorded a few times. This clone may be a read error of a much larger clone one base away. The chain employs TRBV30 and TRBJ2-3; 14 bases align to TRBD2. Per the germline V gene, CDR1 is GTSNPN and CDR2 is SVGIG (reference sequence). The CDR3 has 16 amino acids. Germline trimming cut 5 bases from V and 7 bases from J; bases unmatched to any gene: 11. In nucleotides, the CDR3 is TGTGCCTGGCACGCTCGACTAGCGGGAGGGCAGCATACGCAGTATTTT. Amino acid sequence: CAWHARLAGGQHTQYF.

The J gene is TRBJ2-1, the V gene TRBV7-9; 9 bases fit TRBD2. The germline CDR1 and CDR2 sequences are SEHNR and FQNEAQ (reference sequence). The J segment lost 4 bases and the V segment lost 8 bases, leaving 6 bases of the junction unmatched. This CDR3 comprises 14 residues. CDR3 sequence reads: CASLLAGTYNEQFF. The CDR3 DNA sequence: TGTGCCAGCCTCCTAGCGGGAACATACAATGAGCAGTTCTTC.

In this sample, this clonotype turned up many times. The chain couples TRBV12-3 or TRBV12-4 to TRBJ1-4, with unresolved D. Trimming removed 10 bases from V and 10 bases from J, with 13 bases in between. CDR3 length: 11 residues. This chain's CDR3 is CATRGGVKLFF. The CDR3, as DNA: TGTGCCACCAGAGGCGGGGTAAAACTGTTTTTT.

This clonotype has ten or more counts. The chain couples TRBV19 to TRBJ2-7; D is perhaps TRBD2 (5 bases). V lost 1 base and J lost 0, with 7 bases in between. Germline assignment: CDR1 LNHDA and CDR2 SQIVND (reference sequence). The CDR3 contains 14 residues. The CDR3 coding sequence is TGTGCCAGTAGTATAGGGAGGAGCTCCTACGAGCAGTACTTC. Residues: CASSIGRSSYEQYF.

The genes are TRBV6-2 or TRBV6-3 and TRBJ2-1; 8 nucleotides match TRBD1. Germline trimming cut 6 bases from V and 1 base from J; bases unmatched to any gene: 5. Germline assignment: CDR1 MNHEY and CDR2 SVGEGT. The CDR3 has 15 amino acids. The CDR3 loop is CASSPGGISYNEQFF. The CDR3 nucleotides are TGTGCCAGCAGCCCAGGGGGCATTTCCTACAATGAGCAGTTCTTC.

In its sample, this clonotype was seen a few times. The chain links TRBV27 to TRBJ2-7; the D is unclear. V was cut by 7 bases and J by 6 bases, with 13 bases left in between. The CDR3 runs to 12 residues. The germline gives CDR1 MNHEY, CDR2 SMNVEV (reference sequence). The CDR3 bases are TGTGCCAGCAATTATTTAGGACGCGAGCAGTACTTC. Its translation: CASNYLGREQYF.

With respect to this clonotype: The germline gene is not matched at one end of the junction; a read error may be the cause. This chain uses TRBV2 with TRBJ2-7; D is perhaps TRBD2 (6 bases). The CDR3 sequence is 11 residues long. Germline CDR1 is SNHLY and CDR2 is FYNNEI. The CDR3, as DNA: TGTGCCAGCATCGGGAGATACGAGCATTACTTC. This translates into CASIGRYEHYF.

This clonotype was counted many times. The V gene is TRBV7-9, the J gene TRBJ2-7, with D perhaps matching TRBD1 (7 bases). The ends were cut back, 5 bases at V and 2 bases at J, with 10 bases in the middle. The CDR3 is 13 residues long. The germline V gene has CDR1 SEHNR and CDR2 FQNEAQ (reference sequence). Here the CDR3 DNA reads TGTGCCAGCAGCGCAGGGGGGCCCTACGAGCAGTACTTC. Translation: CASSAGGPYEQYF.

This clonotype was found many times. This sequence joins TRBV7-9 and TRBJ2-5, with 7 bases fitting TRBD2. This CDR3 is 17 amino acids long. The trim removed 5 bases at V and 5 bases at J, leaving 17 bases unmatched. Per germline, CDR1 SEHNR and CDR2 FQNEAQ (reference sequence). DNA of the CDR3: TGTGCCAGCAGCACGATACCCCTCGGCGGGAGCGGTGAGACCCAGTACTTC. Amino acids: CASSTIPLGGSGETQYF.

This clonotype was seen at least ten times. The chain carries TRBV6-1 and TRBJ1-1; 7 nucleotides line up with TRBD1. This CDR3 has 13 amino acids. V shed 5 bases, J shed 11 bases, and the junction held 11 bases outside the gene matches. Germline lookup yields CDR1 MNHNS and CDR2 SASEGT. As DNA, the CDR3 is TGTGCCAGCAGTCCCCGGAGTGAGGGGGCGGCTTTCTTT. As protein: CASSPRSEGAAFF.